This TCR beta chain was identified in a study of PD-1 blockade in classical Hodgkin lymphoma. Across the whole study: The patients were dosed with nivolumab 3 mg/kg, infused intravenously every 2 weeks.

General study results and limits: Before treatment, complete responders showed about the same diversity as newly diagnosed patients. Possible causes of repertoire differences, disease activity or prior therapy, remain undefined. Reports indicated that newly diagnosed patients had lower baseline TCR diversity than healthy donors did.

A few counts support this clone. Its antigen is undetermined. Trimming shortened V by 3 bases and J by 1 base, and 22 bases separated the two germline ends. Germline V gives CDR1 SGHRS, CDR2 YFSETQ. The CDR3 runs to 18 residues. Time point noted: cycle 4 day 1 (C4D1), after six to seven weeks of nivolumab. Every patient relapsed after autologous stem cell transplantation, and brentuximab vedotin exposure varied. Method: immunoSEQ multiplex PCR; TCRdb's copy keeps in-frame clones and lacks some. The sample consists of tens of thousands of clones, 55% to 80% of them appearing once. This chain uses TRBV5-1 with TRBJ1-1, with D perhaps TRBD1 (5 bases). This specimen was peripheral blood mononuclear cells (PBMCs), taken before the fourth cycle of nivolumab. The clonotype originates from a human donor with classical Hodgkin lymphoma. The CDR3 is CASSYSPFRDFENTEAFF. The CDR3 nucleotides are TGCGCCAGCAGCTATTCACCCTTCAGGGATTTCGAGAACACTGAAGCTTTCTTT.